Below are 25 T cell receptor beta chains sequenced from a single sample in a study of blood T cells in healthy people across ages. Alongside a J-beta primer mix, a sample-barcoded 5' primer served in a second PCR lasting about 7 to 11 cycles. From the 5' RACE reads, TCRdb called clonotypes with MiXCR, one entry per CDR3 protein. The repertoire holds 1.5 million to 1.9 million distinct CDR3 sequences, with approximately 39% as singletons. The sequenced material came from blood. All receptors derive from a woman under 30 in good health.

The rearrangement links TRBV27 to TRBJ1-6; 7 positions agree with TRBD1. The junction had 9 bases not matched to a gene; V was cut back by 10 bases and J by 6 bases. The CDR3 sequence is 14 residues long. Germline CDR1 reads MNHEY; CDR2 reads SMNVEV (reference sequence). CDR3 loop: CATTLAGGNSPLHF. The DNA for the CDR3 is TGTGCCACGACATTAGCAGGGGGTAATTCACCCCTCCACTTT.

This clonotype was seen repeatedly, ten times or more. This chain joins TRBV6-1 and TRBJ2-1, with TRBD1 matching 8 bases. CDR3 length: 17 residues. V lost 8 bases, J lost 3 bases, and 15 bases stayed unmatched. The germline CDR1 and CDR2 sequences are MNHNS and SASEGT. Here the CDR3 reads CASRRQGTSSGYNEQFF. Here the CDR3 DNA reads TGTGCCAGCCGCCGACAGGGGACATCTTCCGGCTACAATGAGCAGTTCTTC.

This clonotype was counted between two and nine times. The V and J genes are TRBV10-3 and TRBJ2-5; D not certain. This CDR3 has 14 residues. Germline-derived CDR1 and CDR2 are ENHRY and SYGVKD. V was trimmed by 0 bases and J by 11 bases, leaving 16 bases between them. Written as DNA, the CDR3 is TGTGCCATCAGTGAGTCAGGTACTAACCCTGAGCAGTACTTC. This codes for CAISESGTNPEQYF.

This clonotype was found a few times. V is TRBV6-2 or TRBV6-3 and J is TRBJ2-3; tentatively, D is TRBD2 (6 bases). The CDR3 loop spans 15 amino acids. Trimming cost V 6 bases and J 1 base, with 14 bases left between them. Germline V CDR1 and CDR2: MNHEY, SVGEGT. CDR3: CASSSGGAGTDTQYF. The CDR3 coding sequence is TGTGCCAGCAGCTCCGGCGGGGCCGGCACAGATACGCAGTATTTT.

This clonotype was seen more than once but under ten times. V usage is TRBV9 and J usage is TRBJ1-2; D unresolved. Trimming stripped 10 bases from V and 8 bases from J, with 18 bases between. The CDR3 is 12 amino acids. In germline, CDR1 is SGDLS, CDR2 YYNGEE. The CDR3 coding sequence is TGTGCCTTCGCCACCCCACGGAGGGGCTACACCTTC. Its translation is CAFATPRRGYTF.

This clonotype appeared a few times. The genes are TRBV7-2 and TRBJ1-5, with a tentative D call TRBD1 (6 bases). This CDR3 contains 15 residues. Trimming cost V 1 base and J 5 bases, with 12 bases left between them. Germline values: CDR1 SGHTA, CDR2 FQGNSA. The CDR3 reads CASSLGDTRYQPQHF. The CDR3 bases are TGTGCCAGCAGCTTAGGGGACACCCGTTATCAGCCCCAGCATTTT.

The gene calls are TRBV13 and TRBJ1-6; 12 positions agree with TRBD1. Germline V gives CDR1 PRHDT, CDR2 FYEKMQ (reference sequence). With V trimmed by 5 bases and J by 9 bases, 5 bases remained unmatched. The CDR3 contains 15 residues. The CDR3 DNA sequence: TGTGCCAGCAGCGAGGGGACAGGGGGCGTTTCACCCCTCCACTTT. Translated: CASSEGTGGVSPLHF.

The chain uses TRBV7-2 and TRBJ2-7, with TRBD1 identical over 7 bases. Looked up from germline, CDR1 is SGHTA and CDR2 is FQGNSA. The CDR3 is 14 residues long. Trimming took 1 base from V and 8 from J; bases not matched to a gene: 8. In DNA form, the CDR3 reads TGTGCCAGCAGCTTAGAAGGGGGACAGCCAAAGCAGTACTTC. Translation: CASSLEGGQPKQYF.

This clonotype was seen a handful of times. The genes are TRBV3-1 and TRBJ2-7; TRBD1 is a possible D gene (6 bases). CDR1 and CDR2 (germline): LGHDT, YNNKEL (reference sequence). The V end was cut by 1 base, the J end by 12 bases, with 16 bases between. This CDR3 has 13 amino acids. The CDR3 region is CASSQGTGYTRYF. In DNA form, the CDR3 reads TGTGCCAGCAGCCAAGGAACAGGGTATACGAGGTACTTC.

The J gene is TRBJ1-2, the V gene TRBV15, with D unresolved. Germline V CDR1 and CDR2: LNHNV, YYDKDF (reference sequence). The CDR3 covers 13 residues. The V end lost 0 bases, the J end lost 7 bases, and 9 bases lay between the germline ends. Here the CDR3 reads CATSRDASIGYTF. CDR3 nucleotide sequence: TGTGCCACCAGCAGAGATGCTTCGATTGGCTACACCTTC.

This clonotype was found a few times. The gene calls are TRBV7-2 and TRBJ2-3; D might be TRBD1 or TRBD2, each matching 5 bases. Looked up from germline, CDR1 is SGHTA and CDR2 is FQGNSA. V dropped 5 bases and J dropped 5 bases, with 11 bases sitting between them. This CDR3 has 13 residues. CDR3 bases: TGTGCCAGCAGCGGGACCATCCGAGATACGCAGTATTTT. It translates to CASSGTIRDTQYF.

V and J are TRBV7-9 and TRBJ1-1; D possibly corresponds to TRBD1 (6 bases). This CDR3 spans 15 amino acids. Germline V CDR1 and CDR2: SEHNR, FQNEAQ (reference sequence). V was cut by 0 bases and J by 4 bases, with 12 bases left in between. CDR3: CASSLAQGTPTEAFF. CDR3 nucleotide sequence: TGTGCCAGCAGCTTAGCGCAGGGGACGCCCACTGAAGCTTTCTTT.

The chain has TRBV3-1 and TRBJ2-7; possibly TRBD2 for D (6 bases). The length of the CDR3 is 15 residues. The V gene's germline CDR1 is LGHDT and CDR2 YNNKEL (reference sequence). V lost 1 base, J lost 3 bases, and 13 bases lay in between. This chain's CDR3 is CASSQGGIAGYEQYF. CDR3 sequence (DNA): TGTGCCAGCAGCCAAGGCGGGATCGCGGGCTACGAGCAGTACTTC.

V and J are TRBV27 and TRBJ1-1; unclear D gene. With 4 bases removed from V and 1 base from J, the gap between germline ends came to 10 bases. Germline CDR1 and CDR2: MNHEY and SMNVEV (reference sequence). The CDR3 is made up of 14 amino acids. CDR3 nucleotides: TGTGCCAGCAGTTGGGCAGGAACGAACACTGAAGCTTTCTTT. Protein sequence: CASSWAGTNTEAFF.

V is TRBV7-9 and J is TRBJ2-1, with 10 bases matching TRBD2. The CDR3 has 16 amino acids. V trimming: 1 base; J trimming: 7 bases; junction bases outside the gene matches: 7. Germline V gives CDR1 SEHNR, CDR2 FQNEAQ (reference sequence). CDR3: CASSLVSSGSMNEQFF. The CDR3 nucleotides read TGTGCCAGCAGCTTAGTCTCTAGCGGGAGTATGAATGAGCAGTTCTTC.

This chain uses TRBV16 with TRBJ2-4, with a possible D match to TRBD2 (6 bases). The CDR3 sequence is 14 residues long. CDR1 is KGHSY, CDR2 FQNENV, per germline. V was shortened by 4 bases and J by 3 bases, with 10 bases between the two germline ends. The CDR3 DNA sequence: TGTGCCAGCAGCCGGGACTTTGACAAAAACATTCAGTACTTC. This sequence encodes CASSRDFDKNIQYF.

The chain couples TRBV10-3 to TRBJ1-1; 7 bases fit TRBD1. The CDR3 spans 17 residues. CDR1 and CDR2 (germline): ENHRY, SYGVKD. V dropped 2 bases and J dropped 2; count of bases not matched to a gene: 11. This chain's CDR3 is CAISEPKGTAVNTEAFF. As DNA, the CDR3 is TGTGCCATCAGTGAGCCTAAGGGGACAGCCGTTAACACTGAAGCTTTCTTT.

This clonotype has a handful of counts. The chain employs TRBV28 and TRBJ1-6; D uncertain. Germline CDR1 and CDR2: MDHEN and SYDVKM. Deletions cut 3 bases from V and 8 bases from J, with 5 bases between. CDR3 length: 12 residues. The CDR3 coding sequence is TGTGCCAGCAGTTTGCGTCATTCACCCCTCCACTTT. Its protein product is CASSLRHSPLHF.

The CDR3 DNA reads TGTGCCAGCAGCTTAGGCGGGAGCCGCCGGGGCTATGGCTACACCTTC. Amino acid sequence: CASSLGGSRRGYGYTF. The chain recombines TRBV7-2 with TRBJ1-2; D uncertain. V lost 1 base, J lost 4 bases, and 16 bases lay in between. CDR1 and CDR2 from the germline V gene are SGHTA and FQGNSA. CDR3 length: 16 amino acids.

The chain uses TRBV6-6 and TRBJ2-1; 10 nucleotides line up with TRBD2. Germline CDR1 and CDR2: MNHNY and SVGAGI (reference sequence). The CDR3 runs 15 residues. V lost 2 bases to trimming and J lost 9 bases; unmatched junction nucleotides: 7. The CDR3 region has the DNA TGTGCCAGCAGTTACGACGGGACTAGCGTTTTTGAGCAGTTCTTC. This sequence encodes CASSYDGTSVFEQFF.

This clonotype came up many times. V and J are TRBV4-3 and TRBJ1-2; D unclear. Germline CDR1 reads LGHNA; CDR2 reads YSLEER. V was trimmed by 1 base and J by 10 bases, leaving 7 bases between them. This CDR3 spans 11 amino acids. The CDR3 DNA reads as TGCGCCAGCAGCCAAGGATTAGACTACACCTTC. Protein: CASSQGLDYTF.

This clonotype was recorded many times. The chain recombines TRBV20-1 with TRBJ2-3, with D hard to call. V lost 3 bases to trimming and J lost 4 bases, with 14 bases between them. From germline, CDR1 is DFQATT and CDR2 SNEGSKA (reference sequence). The CDR3 covers 14 residues. CDR3 loop: CSARAAKSSDTQYF. CDR3 nucleotides: TGCAGTGCTAGGGCCGCCAAGTCCTCAGATACGCAGTATTTT.

Only a few counts were recorded for this clonotype. The chain is built from TRBV6-5 and TRBJ1-2, with TRBD1 identical over 7 bases. This CDR3 is built from 15 residues. Losses at the gene ends were 6 bases for V and 7 bases for J; bases not matched to a gene: 14. The germline gives CDR1 MNHEY, CDR2 SVGAGI. CDR3 amino acids: CASSLDRVTSRGYTF. The CDR3 DNA reads TGTGCCAGCAGCCTAGACAGGGTGACATCCCGTGGCTACACCTTC.

DNA of the CDR3: TGTGCTAGTGGTTTGGTGGGGGGGCTATCCTACGAGCAGTACTTC. This sequence encodes CASGLVGGLSYEQYF. The rearrangement joins TRBV12-5 to TRBJ2-7; TRBD2 is a possible D gene (7 bases). Germline lookup yields CDR1 LGHNT and CDR2 FRNRAP. V lost 0 bases and J 1 base, leaving 10 bases between the germline ends. The CDR3 extends over 15 amino acids.

The chain links TRBV12-3 or TRBV12-4 to TRBJ1-2; D remains ambiguous. V was pared by 8 bases and J by 2 bases, with 15 bases between. The CDR3 spans 14 residues. CDR3 nucleotide sequence: TGTGCCAGCGGAAGGCGTTTGGCGAACTATGGCTACACCTTC. Translating it yields CASGRRLANYGYTF.